This entry concerns a single T cell receptor (beta chain). Some clones are missing from TCRdb's copy, which holds only in-frame ones; the method was immunoSEQ multiplex PCR. The sample shows over 120,000 clones, about 76% of them seen only once. With 0 bases removed from V and 0 bases from J, the gap between germline ends came to 10 bases. The CDR3 sequence is 16 residues long. Germline assignment: CDR1 LGHNA and CDR2 YSLEER. The data stem from a study of blood T cell repertoires in COVID-19. Study in general: Samples of COVID-19 (acute and convalescent) were obtained from the United States, Italy and Spain. PBMCs, B-cell-depleted T cells, or T cells were the source of the cDNA or gDNA that made up the material.

Sequenced: peripheral blood. This TCR was recovered from a human donor in a cohort sampled during active COVID-19. V is TRBV4-3 and J is TRBJ2-3; perhaps TRBD2 as D (5 bases). The CDR3, as DNA: TGCGCCAGCAGCCAAGATCTGGCGGGTAGCACAGATACGCAGTATTTT. Protein: CASSQDLAGSTDTQYF.